The 24 T cell receptor beta chains given below trace back to one sample, sequenced in a study of CD4+ T cells in melanoma. This table comes from immunoSEQ multiplex PCR, and its TCRdb copy is limited to in-frame clones, with some not included. The sample consists of more than 13,000 clones, roughly 66% of them appearing once. Material for sequencing was cells from a culture (not recorded whether cultured in vitro). Every receptor here comes from a human donor with melanoma.

This chain uses TRBV6-6 with TRBJ1-2, with no clear D. V was cut by 6 bases and J by 8 bases, with 19 bases left in between. Germline-derived CDR1 and CDR2 are MNHNY and SVGAGI (reference sequence). The CDR3 loop spans 14 amino acids. CDR3 DNA sequence: TGTGCCAGCAGGTCCGGGGAGGGATGGAAGGGCTACACCTTC. The encoded protein is CASRSGEGWKGYTF.

V is TRBV6-1 and J is TRBJ2-7; D possibly uses TRBD1 or TRBD2 (7 bases each). This CDR3 comprises 17 residues. Trimming removed 3 bases from V and 3 bases from J, with 21 bases in between. CDR1 is MNHNS and CDR2 is SASEGT in the germline V gene. This CDR3 reads CASSEFPRGGLGYEQYF. The CDR3 region has the DNA TGTGCCAGCAGTGAGTTCCCCAGGGGGGGCCTAGGCTACGAGCAGTACTTC.

The gene calls are TRBV30 and TRBJ1-5; D might be TRBD1 (6 bases). CDR3 length equals 17 residues. CDR1 and CDR2 from the germline V gene are GTSNPN and SVGIG (reference sequence). V gave up 3 bases and J gave up 4 bases, with 22 bases separating them. CDR3 loop: CAWSKGTQHGGNQPQHF. The CDR3 DNA sequence: TGTGCCTGGAGCAAGGGGACACAACATGGGGGGAATCAGCCCCAGCATTTT. The full variable domain, its missing parts supplied by reference TRBV30 and TRBJ1-5, is SQTIHQWPATLVQPVGSPLSLECTVEGTSNPNLYWYRQAAGRGLQLLFYSVGIGQISSEVPQNLSASRPQDRQFILSSKKLLLSDSGFYLCAWSKGTQHGGNQPQHFGDGTRLSIL.

The table lists this clone with a few counts. The V gene is TRBV2, the J gene TRBJ1-2; D gene uncertain. The CDR3 has 13 amino acids. Trimming cost V 3 bases and J 8 bases, with 13 bases left between them. Germline V lookup: CDR1 SNHLY, CDR2 FYNNEI. CDR3 residues: CASSDSGWRGYTF. The DNA of the CDR3 is TGTGCCAGCAGTGATTCGGGGTGGAGGGGCTACACCTTC.

This rearrangement joins TRBV4-1 to TRBJ2-5, with 7 bases identical to TRBD2. The V gene's germline CDR1 is MGHRA and CDR2 YSYEKL. V lost 1 base to trimming and J lost 0 bases; unmatched junction nucleotides: 11. The CDR3 length is 18 residues. In DNA, the CDR3 is TGCGCCAGCAGCCAAGCGCGCGATAGCGGGTCGTACCAAGAGACCCAGTACTTC. Amino acid sequence: CASSQARDSGSYQETQYF.

This clone was observed a handful of times. This chain uses TRBV28 with TRBJ1-1, with no clear D. V lost 1 base and J lost 5, with 14 bases in between. CDR3 length equals 15 residues. Germline assignment: CDR1 MDHEN and CDR2 SYDVKM. The CDR3: CASSLLGVGPTEAFF. Here the CDR3 DNA reads TGTGCCAGCAGTTTATTGGGCGTAGGGCCTACTGAAGCTTTCTTT. The complete variable domain, with remaining parts taken from reference TRBV28 and TRBJ1-1, reads DVKVTQSSRYLVKRTGEKVFLECVQDMDHENMFWYRQDPGLGLRLIYFSYDVKMKEKGDIPEGYSVSREKKERFSLILESASTNQTSMYLCASSLLGVGPTEAFFGQGTRLTVV.

V is TRBV7-9 and J is TRBJ1-3, with D tentatively TRBD1 (5 bases). This CDR3 is built from 14 residues. The germline V gene has CDR1 SEHNR and CDR2 FQNEAQ (reference sequence). The V end lost 2 bases, the J end lost 0 bases, and 5 bases lay between the germline ends. DNA of the CDR3: TGTGCCAGCAGCTTACAGGGCTCTGGAAACACCATATATTTT. Translating it yields CASSLQGSGNTIYF.

The chain couples TRBV19 to TRBJ1-3; D is ambiguous. The length of the CDR3 is 12 residues. Trimming removed 7 bases from V and 0 bases from J, with 4 bases in between. Per the germline V gene, CDR1 is LNHDA and CDR2 is SQIVND (reference sequence). CDR3 DNA sequence: TGTGCCAGTACCGACTCTGGAAACACCATATATTTT. It specifies CASTDSGNTIYF.

The J gene is TRBJ2-5, the V gene TRBV7-3; a possible D gene is TRBD1 (6 bases). V was shortened by 2 bases and J by 2 bases, with 12 bases between the two germline ends. CDR1 is SGHTA, CDR2 FQGTGA, per germline. The CDR3 spans 15 residues. This CDR3 reads CASSLSGTPQETQYF. As DNA, the CDR3 is TGTGCCAGCAGCTTATCAGGGACACCGCAAGAGACCCAGTACTTC.

The chain recombines TRBV9 with TRBJ2-1, with a tentative D call TRBD1 (6 bases). The CDR3 is made up of 17 amino acids. V shed 4 bases and J shed 11 bases, with 28 bases lying between them. Germline V gene sequence: CDR1 SGDLS, CDR2 YYNGEE. The DNA of the CDR3 is TGTGCCAGCAGCATGAACACCGGGAACAGGGACCTGCGCAAGCAGTTCTTC. This gives the protein CASSMNTGNRDLRKQFF.

V usage is TRBV4-1 and J usage is TRBJ1-1, with TRBD1 as a possible D gene (5 bases). Looked up from germline, CDR1 is MGHRA and CDR2 is YSYEKL. Trimming took off 1 base at V and 2 bases at J, with 32 bases between the two ends. This CDR3 spans 22 amino acids. For the CDR3, the DNA is TGCGCCAGCAGCCAAGTTGGTTTGAAGCGTCAGGCCGATTCGGGGGGTAACACTGAAGCTTTCTTT. Translated: CASSQVGLKRQADSGGNTEAFF.

J is TRBJ1-2 and V is TRBV5-1; D not resolved. Germline V gene data show CDR1 as SGHRS and CDR2 as YFSETQ. Trimming took 4 bases from V and 0 from J, leaving 16 bases between them. The CDR3 is 16 residues long. CDR3 sequence (DNA): TGCGCCAGCAGCCCGACCCAAGAAAACGCTAACTATGGCTACACCTTC. Translated: CASSPTQENANYGYTF.

The chain combines TRBV7-8 with TRBJ1-3, with D uncertain. The length of the CDR3 is 13 residues. The V end lost 8 bases, the J end lost 0 bases, and 8 bases lay between the germline ends. Germline loops: CDR1 SGHVS, CDR2 FQNEAQ. This CDR3 reads CASRVASGNTIYF. In DNA form, the CDR3 reads TGTGCCAGCCGAGTCGCCTCTGGAAACACCATATATTTT.

This clone was seen a few times. The CDR3 DNA sequence: TGTGCCTGTACCCGTGAGGGGAACACTGAAGCTTTCTTT. As protein: CACTREGNTEAFF. The rearrangement joins TRBV30 to TRBJ1-1, with unresolved D. This CDR3 comprises 13 residues. V lost 6 bases and J 1 base, leaving 12 bases between the germline ends. The V gene's germline CDR1 is GTSNPN and CDR2 SVGIG (reference sequence).

Points on this clone: One end of the junction is discordant with germline, which a read error may explain. V usage is TRBV9 and J usage is TRBJ1-2; 7 nucleotides line up with TRBD1. The germline gives CDR1 SGDLS, CDR2 YYNGEE. The CDR3 is made up of 13 amino acids. The DNA for the CDR3 is TGTGCCAGCAGCGTAGGGGCAGGGGGTCGATACATCTTC. This encodes CASSVGAGGRYIF.

This chain joins TRBV18 and TRBJ2-7; D may be TRBD1 (5 bases). V lost 0 bases and J 0 bases, leaving 15 bases between the germline ends. CDR1 and CDR2 (germline): KGHSH, LQKENI. The CDR3 length is 17 residues. For the CDR3, the DNA is TGTGCCAGCTCACCACCGTCTGCCAGGGTGGGCTCCTACGAGCAGTACTTC. This codes for CASSPPSARVGSYEQYF.

The chain employs TRBV6-5 and TRBJ1-5, with D perhaps TRBD1 (6 bases). The germline V and J ends were trimmed by 0 bases and 1 base, with 10 bases remaining between them. Per the germline V gene, CDR1 is MNHEY and CDR2 is SVGAGI. This CDR3 has 16 residues. CDR3 region: CASSYSGGLSNQPQHF. DNA for the CDR3: TGTGCCAGCAGTTACTCGGGGGGGCTCAGCAATCAGCCCCAGCATTTT.

By share of the sample, this clone is medium-sized. This sequence joins TRBV4-1 and TRBJ1-5; possible D gene TRBD1, 6 bases. The CDR3 is 15 residues long. In germline, CDR1 is MGHRA, CDR2 YSYEKL. The V and J ends lost 0 bases and 4 bases respectively, with 10 bases between them. The CDR3 coding sequence is TGCGCCAGCAGCCAAGATGAGGGGGGTAATCAGCCCCAGCATTTT. Translation gives CASSQDEGGNQPQHF.

The V and J genes are TRBV5-1 and TRBJ2-5; the D gene could be TRBD1 or TRBD2 (6 bases each). The CDR3 length is 16 residues. V dropped 3 bases and J dropped 1 base, with 16 bases sitting between them. Germline V gives CDR1 SGHRS, CDR2 YFSETQ. The CDR3 sequence: CASSYSGTGAQETQYF. The CDR3 region has the DNA TGCGCCAGCAGCTATTCCGGGACGGGGGCCCAAGAGACCCAGTACTTC.

The chain uses TRBV9 and TRBJ2-7, with 8 bases fitting TRBD1. The CDR3 contains 14 residues. V gave up 1 base and J gave up 8 bases; unmatched junction bases: 8. CDR1 and CDR2 (germline): SGDLS, YYNGEE. The CDR3 spells CASSVQDRVSKQYF. The CDR3 coding sequence is TGTGCCAGCAGCGTACAGGACAGGGTCAGCAAGCAGTACTTC.

This rearrangement joins TRBV30 to TRBJ1-1, with D possibly matching TRBD1 (5 bases). Trimming took off 4 bases at V and 6 bases at J, with 18 bases between the two ends. This CDR3 is built from 14 residues. Germline V gene sequence: CDR1 GTSNPN, CDR2 SVGIG (reference sequence). The CDR3 spells CAWKIGLQDSEAFF. For the CDR3, the DNA is TGTGCCTGGAAAATTGGTCTACAGGATTCTGAAGCTTTCTTT.

This clone has just a few counts. The rearrangement joins TRBV11-2 to TRBJ1-2; 7 bases are a match to TRBD1. Unmatched junction bases numbered 4, after V lost 3 bases and J lost 6 bases. CDR1 is SGHAT and CDR2 is FQNNGV in the germline V gene. The CDR3 contains 13 residues. CDR3 DNA: TGTGCCAGCAGCTTGGGACAGTTAGATGGCTACACCTTC. It yields the protein CASSLGQLDGYTF.

The gene calls are TRBV5-1 and TRBJ2-2, with 9 bases matching TRBD2. J was trimmed by 7 bases and V by 1 base; bases with no gene match: 8. From germline, CDR1 is SGHRS and CDR2 YFSETQ. CDR3 length: 16 amino acids. The CDR3 is CASSLPSGAEGGELFF. The CDR3 DNA sequence: TGCGCCAGCAGCTTGCCTAGCGGGGCCGAGGGCGGGGAGCTGTTTTTT. Using reference TRBV5-1 and TRBJ2-2 for the parts outside the CDR3, the full variable domain is KAGVTQTPRYLIKTRGQQVTLSCSPISGHRSVSWYQQTPGQGLQFLFEYFSETQRNKGNFPGRFSGRQFSNSRSEMNVSTLELGDSALYLCASSLPSGAEGGELFFGEGSRLTVL.

This clone has more than one count but fewer than ten. The rearrangement uses TRBV5-1 and TRBJ2-2; 9 nucleotides match TRBD1. The germline V gene encodes CDR1 SGHRS and CDR2 YFSETQ. The CDR3 covers 14 residues. V dropped 2 bases and J dropped 5; count of bases not matched to a gene: 1. The CDR3 coding sequence is TGCGCCAGCAGCTTACAGGGGGCGACCGGGGAGCTGTTTTTT. Its translation: CASSLQGATGELFF.